Listed below are T cell receptor beta chains from one sample, sequenced in a study of CD8 T cells in Susac syndrome. TCRdb itself ran the immunoSEQ multiplex PCR reads through MiXCR, one entry per CDR3 protein. The repertoire holds 350,000 to 550,000 distinct CDR3 sequences, with around 83% as singletons. The sequencing input was CD8+ T cells from PBMCs. The origin of the receptors is a human donor with multiple sclerosis. Both conserved end residues are part of each CDR3. Fields, in order: V gene, CDR3 protein.

>TRBV19
CASSWLAGDNTGELFF
>TRBV7-8
CASSLEGSGVIAKNIQYF
>TRBV27
CASSLTWNQPQHF
>TRBV11-2
CASSSGLAGALVGDEQFF
>TRBV11-2
CASSFWERPDEQYF
>TRBV11-1
CASSLAGGTNTEAFF
>TRBV19
CASSMTWGRNTEAFF
>TRBV4-1
CASSQVGGLDYGYTF
>TRBV28
CAIRIAGVGETQYF
>TRBV4-1
CASSREDRVKHF
>TRBV5-1
CASSQTGTGSGEQYF
>TRBV7-9
CASSRPMGGEAFF
>TRBV20-1
CSASGNPIKGIETQYF
>TRBV28
CASSDRADGYTF
>TRBV27
CASSLDGGGGDTQYF
>TRBV5-6
CASSFGTGAAQPQHF
>TRBV12-3/TRBV12-4
CASSFGFLYEQYF
>TRBV6-5
CASSIQGTGELFF
>TRBV6-5
CASSYETGGHEQYF
>TRBV7-9
CATDRAVYTGELFF
>TRBV9
CASSHPGTSKRVNTEAFF
>TRBV18
CASSPPERDWSTDTQYF
>TRBV7-3
CASSLAGGLYNEQFF
>TRBV7-9
CASSSKGKPSSGANVLTF
>TRBV12-3/TRBV12-4
CASTLTGHYEQYF
>TRBV27
CASSRPLGTADDTQYF
>TRBV2
CASSEALPPYEQYF
>TRBV27
CASSLSRQFGFYGYTF
>TRBV10-3
CAVDQNTGELFF
>TRBV7-9
CASSLGRPAPQHF
>TRBV5-6
CASSLQGLQETQYF
>TRBV20-1
CSAVLAGVFHEQFF
>TRBV5-1
CASSPYLQGYEQYF
>TRBV30
CAWGQGQGHYEQYF
>TRBV6-5
CASSYLGGSNEKLFF